Listed below are T cell receptor beta chains from one sample, sequenced in a study of CD8 T cells in Susac syndrome. TCRdb fed the immunoSEQ multiplex PCR reads into MiXCR, producing one record per CDR3 protein. The sample comprises roughly 250,000 distinct CDR3 sequences, 96% of which are singletons, and around 0.093% rests with the top ten. Material: CD4+ T cells from PBMCs. These receptor sequences come from a human donor with Susac syndrome. CDR3s include the opening cysteine and the closing phenylalanine or tryptophan. The order of the fields is D gene, V gene, J gene, CDR3 protein. The D gene is left open where the match is weak.

-	TRBV7-3	TRBJ1-1	CASSPSYMATEAFF
-	TRBV13	TRBJ2-1	CASSREGSLGNEQFF
TRBD2	TRBV5-1	TRBJ2-1	CATTIAGEEVEEQFF
-	TRBV6-1	TRBJ2-7	CASSRRNDRALWSYEQYF
TRBD1	TRBV20-1	TRBJ2-7	CSASRTGGDEQYF
-	TRBV30	TRBJ2-3	CAWSVGSYPNTQYF
-	TRBV3-1	TRBJ1-5	CASSQDARVGQPQHF
TRBD2	TRBV27	TRBJ2-7	CARGGSQVYEQYF
TRBD2	TRBV12-3/TRBV12-4	TRBJ2-1	CASSLTNWTSGGYNEQFF
-	TRBV7-8	TRBJ2-1	CASSLARNEQFF
TRBD2	TRBV7-9	TRBJ2-5	CASVASGTIGETQYF
TRBD2	TRBV7-9	TRBJ2-7	CASSSLAGDGEQYF
TRBD2	TRBV20-1	TRBJ2-1	CSAIGTSGSKYNEQFF
TRBD1	TRBV18	TRBJ2-3	CASSLGTGDTDTQYF
-	TRBV9	TRBJ2-1	CASSLTQGGNNEQFF
-	TRBV27	TRBJ1-2	CASSSGSSIPQGYGYTF
TRBD2	TRBV4-2	TRBJ2-1	CASSQGSGYNEQFF
-	TRBV18	TRBJ1-3	CASSQTPSSGNTIYF
-	TRBV3-1	TRBJ1-2	CASSLGQSAISYGYTF
-	TRBV29-1	TRBJ1-1	CSYHGNRLNTEAFF
-	TRBV30	TRBJ1-5	CAWSVGGNQPQHF
-	TRBV29-1	TRBJ1-1	CSVKIQPGSTEAFF
-	TRBV30	TRBJ1-2	CAWSEAPAANYGYTF
-	TRBV21-1	TRBJ1-2	CASVVIIHGYTF
TRBD1	TRBV20-1	TRBJ1-2	CSAPTGGGGYTF
-	TRBV4-1	TRBJ1-2	CASSQPWGEGNYGYTF
-	TRBV7-8	TRBJ2-7	CASSSSGAYEQYF
-	TRBV20-1	TRBJ1-1	CSAPAQAETEAFF
TRBD1	TRBV29-1	TRBJ2-7	CSACYRQGSYEQYF
-	TRBV20-1	TRBJ2-7	CSARDGNRYEQYF
-	TRBV18	TRBJ2-7	CASSPWTEGYEQYF
TRBD1	TRBV4-1	TRBJ1-2	CASSQSDRANYGYTF
-	TRBV28	TRBJ2-7	CASRETDYEQYF
TRBD2	TRBV19	TRBJ2-5	CASSTSGNSRETQYF
TRBD1	TRBV20-1	TRBJ2-5	CSARAGTERRETQYF
-	TRBV25-1	TRBJ2-6	CASSEGVYVGANVLTF
-	TRBV2	TRBJ2-1	CASRRDFPRGEQFF
-	TRBV3-1	TRBJ2-1	CASSQAAGWYEQFF
TRBD2	TRBV6-5	TRBJ2-7	CASSRSPREGHEQYF
-	TRBV6-5	TRBJ2-7	CASSYSTGASTEQYF
TRBD1	TRBV12-3/TRBV12-4	TRBJ1-1	CASSLGQVPEAFF